This entry is about one T cell receptor beta chain. The CDR3 contains 17 residues. Germline CDR1 reads LNHDA; CDR2 reads SQIVND (reference sequence). With V trimmed by 1 base and J by 2 bases, 9 bases remained unmatched. The data stem from a study of blood T cell repertoires in COVID-19. About the research overall: COVID-19 samples from acute and convalescent phases originated in the United States, Italy and Spain.

Authors' data handling: Amplifying reference gene primers gave estimates of nucleated cell counts. Sequencing used immunoSEQ multiplex PCR; TCRdb keeps in-frame clones, though not all of them. V, J and clone size are those of that table, while D and trimming were read from the DNA. The table shows about 180,000 clones, with about 88% occurring only once. The sequence derives from a man aged 18 to 35 who had recovered from COVID-19. The sample was peripheral blood. V gene TRBV19 combines with J gene TRBJ2-3, with 7 bases lining up with TRBD1. CDR3 in amino acids: CASSIGGQVLYTDTQYF. CDR3 nucleotides: TGTGCCAGTAGTATAGGCGGACAGGTTCTTTACACAGATACGCAGTATTTT.